One and the same sample provided the 7 T cell receptor beta chains below, sequenced in a study of blood T cell repertoires in COVID-19. Profiling relied on immunoSEQ multiplex PCR, and the TCRdb table lists in-frame clones only, not all of them. The data contain approximately 250,000 clones, roughly 86% of them singletons. The sample comprised peripheral blood. The receptors come from a woman in her sixties or seventies who had recovered from COVID-19.

V gene TRBV7-9 combines with J gene TRBJ1-1, with D tentatively TRBD1 (6 bases). With 7 bases removed from V and 4 bases from J, the gap between germline ends came to 16 bases. CDR3 length: 14 residues. The germline V gene has CDR1 SEHNR and CDR2 FQNEAQ (reference sequence). CDR3 protein: CASTLSQGSTEAFF. CDR3 DNA sequence: TGTGCCAGCACCCTATCACAGGGAAGCACTGAAGCTTTCTTT.

This chain's CDR3 is CSASGARGAQQWELFF. CDR3 DNA: TGCAGTGCTAGTGGGGCGCGGGGGGCCCAGCAGTGGGAGCTGTTTTTT. The rearrangement joins TRBV20-1 to TRBJ2-2; 8 nucleotides align to TRBD2. The CDR3 covers 16 residues. V gave up 3 bases and J gave up 9 bases; unmatched junction bases: 15. Germline assignment: CDR1 DFQATT and CDR2 SNEGSKA (reference sequence).

The genes are TRBV7-2 and TRBJ2-7; possibly TRBD2 for D (5 bases). The CDR3 runs 16 residues. Germline loops: CDR1 SGHTA, CDR2 FQGNSA. V lost 6 bases and J lost 4, with 22 bases in between. CDR3 nucleotides: TGTGCCAGCAGGAGCCAATCCGGGGAACCGGGATACGAGCAGTACTTC. This sequence encodes CASRSQSGEPGYEQYF. Looking up the rest from reference TRBV7-2 and TRBJ2-7 gives the full variable domain: GAGVSQSPSNKVTEKGKDVELRCDPISGHTALYWYRQSLGQGLEFLIYFQGNSAPDKSGLPSDRFSAERTGGSVSTLTIQRTQQEDSAVYLCASRSQSGEPGYEQYFGPGTRLTVT.

The rearrangement uses TRBV6-4 and TRBJ1-5; D gene ambiguous. Germline values: CDR1 MRHNA, CDR2 SNTAGT. The V and J ends lost 4 bases and 3 bases respectively, with 7 bases between them. The CDR3 spans 13 residues. The CDR3 region has the DNA TGTGCCAGCAGTGGAACAGTCAATCAGCCCCAGCATTTT. Amino acid sequence: CASSGTVNQPQHF.

This sequence joins TRBV28 and TRBJ1-5; D call uncertain. Germline V gene sequence: CDR1 MDHEN, CDR2 SYDVKM. The CDR3 totals 13 residues. Trimming cost V 7 bases and J 0 bases, with 7 bases left between them. In DNA, the CDR3 is TGTGCCAGCAACAGCTTTAGCAATCAGCCCCAGCATTTT. Its translation is CASNSFSNQPQHF.

This chain links TRBV24-1 with TRBJ2-7; D gene ambiguous. Germline CDR1 KGHDR, CDR2 SFDVKD. The CDR3 runs 14 residues. Trimming removed 10 bases at V and 5 bases at J, with 20 bases between. For the CDR3, the DNA is TGTGCCACTTACCCATTGCCACTTTCCCACGAGCAGTACTTC. Residues: CATYPLPLSHEQYF.

The chain recombines TRBV7-6 with TRBJ2-5; possible D gene TRBD1, 6 bases. The V gene's germline CDR1 is SGHVS and CDR2 FNYEAQ. The CDR3 covers 14 residues. The ends were cut back, 5 bases at V and 1 base at J, with 11 bases in the middle. The CDR3 is CASSPDRFQETQYF. CDR3 DNA: TGTGCCAGCAGCCCTGACAGGTTCCAAGAGACCCAGTACTTC. Complete variable domain (other parts from reference TRBV7-6 and TRBJ2-5): GAGVSQSPRYKVTKRGQDVALRCDPISGHVSLYWYRQALGQGPEFLTYFNYEAQQDKSGLPNDRFSAERPEGSISTLTIQRTEQRDSAMYRCASSPDRFQETQYFGPGTRLLVL.